Following are 12 T cell receptor beta chains from one sample sequenced in a study of shared clonotypes between healthy human individuals. Method: immunoSEQ multiplex PCR; TCRdb's copy keeps in-frame clones and lacks some. This table has about 490,000 clones, around 85% appearing once. Sequenced material: PBMCs. These receptors were obtained from a woman aged 40-49 years in good health. Some clones in this sample may be carry-over from other donors' samples.

This chain joins TRBV2 and TRBJ2-2; 7 bases map to TRBD1. The CDR3 runs to 14 residues. J gave up 6 bases and V 6 bases, and 7 bases lay outside the gene matches. The germline CDR1 and CDR2 sequences are SNHLY and FYNNEI. As DNA, the CDR3 is TGTGCCAGCAGAATACAGGGGCGGGCCGGGGAGCTGTTTTTT. This translates into CASRIQGRAGELFF. Based on the CDR3 plus reference TRBV2 and TRBJ2-2, the full variable domain is EPEVTQTPSHQVTQMGQEVILRCVPISNHLYFYWYRQILGQKVEFLVSFYNNEISEKSEIFDDQFSVERPDGSNFTLKIRSTKLEDSAMYFCASRIQGRAGELFFGEGSRLTVL.

This clone was counted once. This is likely an artifact of a read error, given a far larger clone one base away. Other DNA sequences in the same sample also yield this CDR3. This chain uses TRBV9 with TRBJ2-7; D perhaps matches TRBD2 (5 bases). Germline loops: CDR1 SGDLS, CDR2 YYNGEE. The CDR3 has 15 amino acids. CDR3 protein: CASSVGVGSSYEQYF. Written as DNA, the CDR3 is TGTGCCAGTAGCGTAGGCGTGGGGAGCTCCTACGAGCAGTACTTC. Full variable domain (remainder filled in from reference TRBV9 and TRBJ2-7): DSGVTQTPKHLITATGQRVTLRCSPRSGDLSVYWYQQSLDQGLQFLIQYYNGEERAKGNILERFSAQQFPDLHSELNLSSLELGDSALYFCASSVGVGSSYEQYFGPGTRLTVT.

The V gene is TRBV5-1, the J gene TRBJ1-5, with D possibly matching TRBD1 (5 bases). The V gene's germline CDR1 is SGHRS and CDR2 YFSETQ. V lost 1 base and J 5 bases, leaving 13 bases between the germline ends. The CDR3 extends over 15 amino acids. In nucleotides, the CDR3 is TGCGCCAGCAGCTTGTCTCCAGGGAATGATCAGCCCCAGCATTTT. Its protein is CASSLSPGNDQPQHF.

Comments on this clone: This probably arose from a read error, given a far larger clone one base away. The V gene is TRBV9, the J gene TRBJ2-5, with no clear D. V lost 4 bases to trimming and J lost 5 bases, with 9 bases between them. This CDR3 is built from 12 residues. Germline V lookup: CDR1 SGDLS, CDR2 YYNGEE. The CDR3 loop is CASSIGGETQYF. The CDR3 bases are TGTGCCAGCAGCATAGGTGGGGAGACCCAGTACTTC.

This clone was seen just once. A far larger clone is off by one base, so a read error is likely. The chain couples TRBV20-1 to TRBJ2-3; D is undetermined. CDR1 and CDR2 from the germline V gene are DFQATT and SNEGSKA (reference sequence). Trimming removed 3 bases at V and 7 bases at J, with 8 bases between. This CDR3 has 11 residues. In nucleotides, the CDR3 is TGCAGTGCTAGTTATCCATATACGCAGTATTTT. Amino acids: CSASYPYTQYF.

The chain recombines TRBV4-1 with TRBJ2-1; no clear D. The germline V gene encodes CDR1 MGHRA and CDR2 YSYEKL. The CDR3 runs to 15 residues. Trimming took 4 bases from V and 2 from J, leaving 12 bases between them. The CDR3 coding sequence is TGCGCCAGCAGCCTGAAGAGTGTGACCTACAATGAGCAGTTCTTC. Its protein product is CASSLKSVTYNEQFF.

The V and J genes are TRBV10-3 and TRBJ1-1; D gene uncertain. There are 14 residues in the CDR3. Looked up from germline, CDR1 is ENHRY and CDR2 is SYGVKD. The V end was cut by 8 bases, the J end by 4 bases, with 17 bases between. The chain's CDR3 is CAIASSLPPTEAFF. The CDR3 DNA reads as TGTGCCATCGCGTCAAGTTTACCGCCCACTGAAGCTTTCTTT.

On this clone: A far larger clone is just one base off, so this is likely a read error. This chain links TRBV11-2 with TRBJ1-1, with 7 nucleotides matching TRBD1. CDR1 is SGHAT, CDR2 FQNNGV, per germline. The CDR3 consists of 13 residues. Here the CDR3 reads CASSQTGVTEASF. CDR3 nucleotide sequence: TGCGCCAGCAGCCAAACAGGGGTCACTGAAGCTTCCTTT.

The chain is built from TRBV7-3 and TRBJ2-3; D is ambiguous. Germline V CDR1 and CDR2: SGHTA, FQGTGA. CDR3 size: 16 residues. Trimming took 1 base from V and 2 from J, leaving 13 bases between them. The CDR3 DNA reads TGTGCCAGCAGCTTAAGCCGGTTAGCCTCCACAGATACGCAGTATTTT. This sequence encodes CASSLSRLASTDTQYF.

The chain combines TRBV27 with TRBJ2-7, with 9 bases identical to TRBD1. From germline, CDR1 is MNHEY and CDR2 SMNVEV (reference sequence). The CDR3 consists of 14 residues. The junction had 2 bases not matched to a gene; V was cut back by 3 bases and J by 2 bases. This CDR3 reads CASSLDRGPYEQYF. The CDR3, as DNA: TGTGCCAGCAGTTTGGACAGGGGTCCCTACGAGCAGTACTTC.

V is TRBV6-5 and J is TRBJ2-2, with unresolved D. The CDR3 sequence is 15 residues long. In germline, CDR1 is MNHEY, CDR2 SVGAGI. The V gene lost 0 bases and the J gene lost 7 bases, with 12 bases spanning the gap. CDR3 sequence reads: CASSYSTRWGGELFF. The CDR3 bases are TGTGCCAGCAGTTACTCGACAAGGTGGGGCGGGGAGCTGTTTTTT.

This chain links TRBV7-3 with TRBJ2-3, with D tentatively TRBD2 (6 bases). The V end lost 1 base, the J end lost 6 bases, and 11 bases lay between the germline ends. This CDR3 contains 14 residues. Germline V gene data show CDR1 as SGHTA and CDR2 as FQGTGA. The CDR3 is CASSLIGGLDTQYF. DNA of the CDR3: TGTGCCAGCAGCTTAATTGGGGGGTTGGATACGCAGTATTTT.